Described below is a single T cell receptor beta chain sequence and its context. Germline values: CDR1 DFQATT, CDR2 SNEGSKA (reference sequence). The CDR3 spans 13 residues. These data come from a study of monozygotic twins with inflammatory bowel disease. Reprocessing the 5' RACE reads, TCRdb reports a single entry for every CDR3 protein and omits DNA. The table for this sample gives 330,000 or so distinct CDR3 sequences. The TCR was taken from a human donor with ulcerative colitis or Crohn's disease, or a healthy co-twin of an affected twin (not recorded which). The chain employs TRBV20-1 and TRBJ1-2; the TCRdb call, TRBD1, lacks DNA for checking. Sequencing used blood. CDR3 amino acids: CSASPESNYGYTF.